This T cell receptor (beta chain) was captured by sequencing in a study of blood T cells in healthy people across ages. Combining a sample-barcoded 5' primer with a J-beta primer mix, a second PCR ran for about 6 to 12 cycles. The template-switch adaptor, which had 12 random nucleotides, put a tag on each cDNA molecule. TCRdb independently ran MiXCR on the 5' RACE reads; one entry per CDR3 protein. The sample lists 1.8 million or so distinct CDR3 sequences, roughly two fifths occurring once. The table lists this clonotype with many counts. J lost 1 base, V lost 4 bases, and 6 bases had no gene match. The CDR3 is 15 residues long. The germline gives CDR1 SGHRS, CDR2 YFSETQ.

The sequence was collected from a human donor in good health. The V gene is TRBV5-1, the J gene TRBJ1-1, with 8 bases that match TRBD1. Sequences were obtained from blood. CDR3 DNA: TGCGCCAGCAGCGAACGACAGGGGTGGAACACTGAAGCTTTCTTT. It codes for CASSERQGWNTEAFF.